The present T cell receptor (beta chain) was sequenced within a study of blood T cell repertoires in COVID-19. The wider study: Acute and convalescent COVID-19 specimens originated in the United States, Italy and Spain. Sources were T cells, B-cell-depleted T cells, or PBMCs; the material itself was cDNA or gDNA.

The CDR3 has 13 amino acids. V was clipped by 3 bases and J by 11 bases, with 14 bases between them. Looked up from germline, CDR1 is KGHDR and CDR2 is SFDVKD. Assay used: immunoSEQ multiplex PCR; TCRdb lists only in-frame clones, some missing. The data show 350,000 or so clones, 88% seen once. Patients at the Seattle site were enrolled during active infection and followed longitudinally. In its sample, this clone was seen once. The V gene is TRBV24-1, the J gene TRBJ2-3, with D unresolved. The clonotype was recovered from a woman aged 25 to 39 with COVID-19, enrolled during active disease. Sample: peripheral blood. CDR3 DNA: TGTGCCACCAGTGATGAGACCGCGGAAGGGCAGTATTTT. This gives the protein CATSDETAEGQYF.